The 18 T cell receptor beta chains in this list originate from one sample, sequenced in a study of PD-1 blockade in classical Hodgkin lymphoma. Relapse was seen in all patients after autologous stem cell transplantation, and brentuximab vedotin exposure was variable. Magnetic negative selection was used to purify CD4+ T cells from thawed PBMCs. Some clones are missing from TCRdb's copy, which holds only in-frame ones; the method was immunoSEQ multiplex PCR. Counted here are more than 9,500 clones, around four fifths occurring once; the ten biggest clones make up roughly 1.5%. The specimen was CD4+ T cells from blood, collected at baseline. These receptors were collected from a human donor with classical Hodgkin lymphoma.

This clone was seen just once. The missing conserved phenylalanine or tryptophan at the end of this CDR3 makes a read error likely. The DNA is left out, because the CDR3 cannot be placed on it with certainty; the CDR3 is given as TCRdb lists it. The V gene is TRBV22-1, the J gene TRBJ2-6. TRBV22-1 counts as a pseudogene. 12 amino acids form the CDR3, both terminal residues included. The chain's CDR3 is CPGSWTRKRTKS.

This clone turned up a few times. V gene TRBV5-4 combines with J gene TRBJ2-5, with 7 positions matching TRBD1. The CDR3 is 13 residues long. V was pared by 2 bases and J by 9 bases, with 7 bases of the junction left unmatched. CDR1 is SGHNT, CDR2 YYREEE, per germline (reference sequence). CDR3: CASSLQGLGAQYF. CDR3 DNA: TGTGCCAGCAGCTTACAGGGGCTAGGGGCCCAGTACTTC.

This chain links TRBV30 with TRBJ1-1, with a tentative D call TRBD1 (5 bases). The CDR3 contains 12 residues. The germline gives CDR1 GTSNPN, CDR2 SVGIG (reference sequence). Deletions cut 3 bases from V and 5 bases from J, with 10 bases between. The CDR3, as DNA: TGTGCCTGGAGGCGGGACGGGACTGAAGCTTTCTTT. This codes for CAWRRDGTEAFF.

The genes are TRBV5-6 and TRBJ2-5; D gene unclear. CDR3 length: 13 amino acids. V was cut by 0 bases and J by 4 bases, with 7 bases left in between. In germline, CDR1 is SGHDT, CDR2 YYEEEE. CDR3 DNA: TGTGCCAGCAGCTTGGCTGGGCCAGAGACCCAGTACTTC. Translated, it gives CASSLAGPETQYF. The variable domain in full, completed from reference TRBV5-6 and TRBJ2-5, reads DAGVTQSPTHLIKTRGQQVTLRCSPKSGHDTVSWYQQALGQGPQFIFQYYEEEERQRGNFPDRFSGHQFPNYSSELNVNALLLGDSALYLCASSLAGPETQYFGPGTRLLVL.

This rearrangement joins TRBV19 to TRBJ2-7, with D unclear. CDR3 length: 13 residues. V lost 6 bases, J lost 1 base, and 10 bases lay in between. In germline, CDR1 is LNHDA, CDR2 SQIVND (reference sequence). The CDR3 region has the DNA TGTGCCAGTAGACGTACAGATTCCTACGAGCAGTACTTC. Its translation: CASRRTDSYEQYF.

J is TRBJ1-5 and V is TRBV4-2; no clear D gene. The CDR3 runs 13 residues. Per the germline V gene, CDR1 is LGHNA and CDR2 is YNFKEQ. The V end was cut by 5 bases, the J end by 4 bases, with 9 bases between. The CDR3 DNA reads as TGTGCCAGCAGCTTCGCAGTTAATCAGCCCCAGCATTTT. Translating it yields CASSFAVNQPQHF.

The CDR3 is CASSPYPRFPSTDTQYF. The DNA for the CDR3 is TGTGCCAGCAGCCCCTACCCTAGGTTTCCTAGCACAGATACGCAGTATTTT. The chain links TRBV9 to TRBJ2-3; D is undetermined. Germline V CDR1 and CDR2: SGDLS, YYNGEE. V was shortened by 4 bases and J by 0 bases, with 18 bases between the two germline ends. The CDR3 is made up of 17 amino acids. Full variable domain (rest looked up from reference TRBV9 and TRBJ2-3): DSGVTQTPKHLITATGQRVTLRCSPRSGDLSVYWYQQSLDQGLQFLIQYYNGEERAKGNILERFSAQQFPDLHSELNLSSLELGDSALYFCASSPYPRFPSTDTQYFGPGTRLTVL.

This clone appeared a single time. V is TRBV15 and J is TRBJ2-7; D unresolved. CDR1 and CDR2 from the germline V gene are LNHNV and YYDKDF (reference sequence). V lost 2 bases and J 4 bases, leaving 12 bases between the germline ends. This CDR3 has 14 amino acids. CDR3 nucleotides: TGTGCCACCAGCAGACCCGAGACATCATACGAGCAGTACTTC. Residues: CATSRPETSYEQYF.

The chain has TRBV7-2 and TRBJ2-1, with TRBD2 as a possible D gene (5 bases). The CDR3 sequence is 15 residues long. V was trimmed by 0 bases and J by 2 bases, leaving 8 bases between them. Germline lookup yields CDR1 SGHTA and CDR2 FQGNSA. CDR3 coding DNA: TGTGCCAGCAGCTTAGCCTACGGGGCCTACAATGAGCAGTTCTTC. Its protein is CASSLAYGAYNEQFF.

The count of this clone is one. V gene TRBV5-5 combines with J gene TRBJ2-7; D gene unclear. The CDR3 sequence is 15 residues long. The germline gives CDR1 SGHKS, CDR2 YYEKEE (reference sequence). Trimming removed 4 bases from V and 0 bases from J, with 14 bases in between. CDR3 DNA: TGTGCCAGCAGCAAATCCCCACAACTCTCCTACGAGCAGTACTTC. The encoded protein is CASSKSPQLSYEQYF.

The V gene is TRBV28, the J gene TRBJ2-7; 10 bases fit TRBD1. The CDR3 length is 15 residues. After removal of 7 bases from V and 6 bases from J, the junction contained 12 bases not matched to a gene. Germline CDR1 and CDR2: MDHEN and SYDVKM. In DNA, the CDR3 is TGTGCCAGCACAGAGACTGGGACAGGGGTTTTCGAGCAGTACTTC. Its protein is CASTETGTGVFEQYF.

V is TRBV5-1 and J is TRBJ2-2; D call uncertain. The CDR3 loop spans 14 amino acids. Trimming stripped 4 bases from V and 0 bases from J, with 7 bases between. Germline V gene sequence: CDR1 SGHRS, CDR2 YFSETQ. CDR3 in amino acids: CASSPSSNTGELFF. In nucleotides, the CDR3 is TGCGCCAGCAGCCCATCTTCGAACACCGGGGAGCTGTTTTTT.

The chain recombines TRBV11-2 with TRBJ2-2; D is possibly TRBD2 (5 bases). V gave up 3 bases and J gave up 5 bases, with 13 bases separating them. Germline V gene sequence: CDR1 SGHAT, CDR2 FQNNGV. The CDR3 length is 15 residues. The CDR3 DNA reads TGTGCCAGCAGCTTCTCGGGGATTTTTACCGGGGAGCTGTTTTTT. Translated, it gives CASSFSGIFTGELFF.

The CDR3, as DNA: TGTGCCAGCAGCTTGGGAACAGGCTCTAATGAAAAACTGTTTTTT. Protein sequence: CASSLGTGSNEKLFF. This chain links TRBV7-9 with TRBJ1-4; D might be TRBD1 (5 bases). V was cut by 3 bases and J by 3 bases, with 11 bases left in between. The germline gives CDR1 SEHNR, CDR2 FQNEAQ (reference sequence). CDR3 length: 15 amino acids.

The chain joins TRBV9 to TRBJ2-2; 9 positions agree with TRBD1. Per germline, CDR1 SGDLS and CDR2 YYNGEE. The ends lost 1 base at V and 6 bases at J; junction bases unmatched: 10. The CDR3 consists of 17 residues. The CDR3 DNA reads as TGTGCCAGCAGCGTAACCCCCACAGGGGGCCAGTCCGGGGAGCTGTTTTTT. Amino acid sequence: CASSVTPTGGQSGELFF.

This chain connects TRBV7-9 to TRBJ2-6; 9 positions agree with TRBD1. In germline, CDR1 is SEHNR, CDR2 FQNEAQ (reference sequence). This CDR3 contains 16 residues. V lost 2 bases, J lost 4 bases, and 3 bases stayed unmatched. In DNA, the CDR3 is TGTGCCAGCAGCTTAATACAGGGGGCCGGGGCCAACGTCCTGACTTTC. Amino acid sequence: CASSLIQGAGANVLTF.

A single count supports this clone. This chain uses TRBV2 with TRBJ1-6; TRBD1 might be the D (5 bases). Germline V CDR1 and CDR2: SNHLY, FYNNEI. Trimming took off 7 bases at V and 0 bases at J, with 19 bases between the two ends. This CDR3 has 18 amino acids. CDR3 residues: CASTGVDSQSSYNSPLHF. For the CDR3, the DNA is TGTGCCAGCACGGGGGTCGACAGCCAGAGCTCCTATAATTCACCCCTCCACTTT.

This clone has only a few counts. This rearrangement joins TRBV10-3 to TRBJ1-5; D might be TRBD1 (6 bases). Germline CDR1 reads ENHRY; CDR2 reads SYGVKD. V was shortened by 11 bases and J by 2 bases, with 16 bases between the two germline ends. The CDR3 extends over 14 amino acids. CDR3 DNA sequence: TGTGCCTCCAGGGGCGACCTGGGCAATCAGCCCCAGCATTTT. Translated: CASRGDLGNQPQHF.